The text below deals with one T cell receptor (beta chain). Repertoires were generated with immunoSEQ multiplex PCR, while TCRdb's copy carries only in-frame clones and drops some. The sample holds some 74,000 clones, about four fifths seen once. This sample was taken from a study of blood T cell repertoires in COVID-19. The germline V gene encodes CDR1 ENHRY and CDR2 SYGVKD. V lost 0 bases to trimming and J lost 2 bases; unmatched junction nucleotides: 5. The CDR3 extends over 16 amino acids. This receptor was taken from a woman older than 75 with active or convalescent COVID-19. The specimen sequenced was peripheral blood. The gene calls are TRBV10-3 and TRBJ1-2; 8 bases line up with TRBD1. The CDR3 region has the DNA TGTGCCATCAGTGAGTCCCCTGGACAGGGAAACTATGGCTACACCTTC. Translating gives CAISESPGQGNYGYTF.